Listed below are T cell receptor beta chains from one sample, sequenced in a study of cytomegalovirus exposure and HLA in healthy donors. This table comes from immunoSEQ multiplex PCR, and its TCRdb copy is limited to in-frame clones, with some not included. The sample lists about 110,000 clones; around 61% were seen once. Material for sequencing was PBMCs. These receptors were taken from a woman aged 30 to 39 in good health and CMV-seronegative. Each CDR3 is given with its conserved first and last residue. A D gene is named only where the DNA matches it firmly. Rows give clone size only sometimes, using once, few, many, or a class for an expanded clone.

CDR3 | DNA | size | J | D | V
CASSAGGGLKAFF | TGTGCCAGCAGCGCGGGGGGAGGTTTGAAAGCTTTCTTT | . | TRBJ1-1 | . | TRBV5-6
CASSIDRGALGYTF | TGTGCCAGTAGTATCGATCGCGGGGCGCTGGGCTACACCTTC | . | TRBJ1-2 | . | TRBV19
CASSLQGSQPQHF | TGTGCCAGCAGTTTACAGGGTAGCCAGCCCCAGCATTTT | few | TRBJ1-5 | . | TRBV27
CASRPTGGWVNTEAFF | TGTGCCAGCAGACCGACAGGGGGGTGGGTGAACACTGAAGCTTTCTTT | . | TRBJ1-1 | TRBD1 | TRBV28
CASSEVSTSGRDEQFF | TGTGCCAGCAGTGAAGTGTCGACTAGCGGGAGGGATGAGCAGTTCTTC | . | TRBJ2-1 | TRBD2 | TRBV6-1
CASSAHLSNQPQHF | TGTGCCAGCAGCGCACACCTTAGCAATCAGCCCCAGCATTTT | . | TRBJ1-5 | . | TRBV2
CSVEGQGYTGELFF | TGCAGCGTTGAAGGACAGGGCTACACCGGGGAGCTGTTTTTT | . | TRBJ2-2 | TRBD1 | TRBV29-1
CASSLEGQGYSPLHF | TGCGCCAGCAGCTTGGAGGGACAGGGTTATTCACCCCTCCACTTT | few | TRBJ1-6 | TRBD1 | TRBV5-1
CASSPPGPTEAFF | TGTGCCAGCTCACCACCGGGGCCCACTGAAGCTTTCTTT | once | TRBJ1-1 | . | TRBV18
CASSPPSGWGSYEQYF | TGTGCCAGCAGTCCACCGAGCGGGTGGGGCTCCTACGAGCAGTACTTC | . | TRBJ2-7 | . | TRBV27
CASSFERDTEAFF | TGCGCCAGCAGCTTCGAGCGGGACACTGAAGCTTTCTTT | . | TRBJ1-1 | . | TRBV5-1
CASSPSPPTGNRGGYTF | TGTGCCAGCTCACCATCACCCCCGACTGGAAATCGGGGTGGCTACACCTTC | few | TRBJ1-2 | . | TRBV18
CASSIQPGHSTDTQYF | TGTGCCAGCAGCATCCAACCGGGACACAGCACAGATACGCAGTATTTT | . | TRBJ2-3 | . | TRBV9
CASSPGWEGTEAFF | TGTGCCAGCAGTCCTGGGTGGGAGGGCACTGAAGCTTTCTTT | few | TRBJ1-1 | . | TRBV6-5
CASSKGQGLYNEQFF | TGCGCCAGCAGCAAGGGACAGGGTCTTTACAATGAGCAGTTCTTC | . | TRBJ2-1 | TRBD1 | TRBV5-1
CASTSSIPGQFF | TGTGCCAGCACCTCCTCGATTCCGGGGCAGTTCTTC | once | TRBJ2-1 | . | TRBV2
CASSMWSSYNSPLHF | TGTGCCAGTAGTATGTGGAGCTCCTATAATTCACCCCTCCACTTT | . | TRBJ1-6 | . | TRBV19
CASSLAAGLQETQYF | TGTGCCAGCAGCTTAGCGGCGGGGTTACAAGAGACCCAGTACTTC | . | TRBJ2-5 | . | TRBV11-3
CASSLVAAGGRGETQYF | TGTGCCAGCAGCTTAGTTGCAGCGGGAGGGCGGGGGGAGACCCAGTACTTC | . | TRBJ2-5 | TRBD2 | TRBV7-2
CASSPSWTGMEPQHF | TGTGCCAGCAGTCCCTCCTGGACAGGGATGGAGCCCCAGCATTTT | few | TRBJ1-5 | TRBD1 | TRBV27
CASSNTGTTYNEQFF | TGTGCCAGCAGTAACACCGGGACTACATACAATGAGCAGTTCTTC | few | TRBJ2-1 | TRBD2 | TRBV7-3
CASSAGTGNPVGELFF | TGTGCCAGCAGTGCCGGGACAGGGAATCCCGTCGGGGAGCTGTTTTTT | . | TRBJ2-2 | TRBD1 | TRBV5-4
CASSEYGGGVGAGGYTF | TGTGCCAGCAGTGAATATGGGGGGGGCGTGGGGGCAGGTGGCTACACCTTC | . | TRBJ1-2 | . | TRBV25-1
CASSSQEYSNQPQHF | TGTGCCAGCAGTTCACAGGAGTATAGCAATCAGCCCCAGCATTTT | few | TRBJ1-5 | . | TRBV6-6
CASSLAAITGYEQYF | TGCGCCAGCAGCTTGGCCGCCATAACCGGGTACGAGCAGTACTTC | few | TRBJ2-7 | . | TRBV5-1
CASSLTGSYNEQFF | TGCGCCAGCAGCTTGACAGGTTCCTACAATGAGCAGTTCTTC | . | TRBJ2-1 | . | TRBV5-1
CASSLSSGIYNEQFF | TGTGCCAGCAGCTTATCTAGCGGGATCTACAATGAGCAGTTCTTC | once | TRBJ2-1 | TRBD2 | TRBV7-8
CASSPLAGGPRNEQFF | TGTGCCAGCAGCCCCCTGGCGGGAGGGCCCCGCAATGAGCAGTTCTTC | . | TRBJ2-1 | TRBD2 | TRBV7-9
CASSLLRGGSTDTQYF | TGTGCCAGCAGCTTATTGCGGGGAGGGAGCACAGATACGCAGTATTTT | once | TRBJ2-3 | TRBD2 | TRBV7-6
CAWSGLVYNEQFF | TGTGCCTGGAGTGGATTAGTATACAATGAGCAGTTCTTC | . | TRBJ2-1 | . | TRBV30
CASSYYGGTGYGYTF | TGTGCCAGCAGTTACTATGGGGGGACAGGCTATGGCTACACCTTC | . | TRBJ1-2 | TRBD1 | TRBV6-6
CASGHWLPGRERYEQYF | TGTGCTAGTGGACACTGGTTACCTGGGCGGGAGAGATACGAGCAGTACTTC | . | TRBJ2-7 | TRBD2 | TRBV12-5
CTSSLPGLAGAGELFF | TGCACCAGCAGCCTGCCGGGACTAGCGGGAGCTGGGGAGCTGTTTTTT | . | TRBJ2-2 | . | TRBV1
CASSLRLAGDYEQYF | TGTGCCAGCAGCCTGCGACTAGCGGGAGACTACGAGCAGTACTTC | . | TRBJ2-7 | TRBD2 | TRBV7-2
CASSVRTGELNYGYTF | TGTGCCAGCAGTGTGAGGACAGGGGAGCTGAACTATGGCTACACCTTC | . | TRBJ1-2 | TRBD1 | TRBV6-1
CASSGQVREAFF | TGTGCCAGCAGTGGACAGGTCCGAGAAGCTTTCTTT | . | TRBJ1-1 | . | TRBV2
CASSIDGFGTGNYEQYF | TGTGCCAGTAGTATAGATGGCTTCGGGACAGGGAACTACGAGCAGTACTTC | once | TRBJ2-7 | TRBD1 | TRBV19
CASSPAGQFYGYTF | TGTGCCAGCAGTCCGGCGGGACAGTTCTATGGCTACACCTTC | . | TRBJ1-2 | TRBD1 | TRBV28
CASSLDSSGRRTDTQYF | TGTGCCAGCAGCTTAGATTCTAGCGGGAGGCGCACAGATACGCAGTATTTT | . | TRBJ2-3 | TRBD2 | TRBV7-8
CASSLQGVGNYGYTF | TGTGCCAGCAGTTTACAGGGGGTGGGTAACTATGGCTACACCTTC | . | TRBJ1-2 | TRBD1 | TRBV27
CASSYRGPNTEAFF | TGTGCCAGCAGTTACAGGGGGCCGAACACTGAAGCTTTCTTT | once | TRBJ1-1 | TRBD1 | TRBV6-5
CATSKDSLAYEQYF | TGTGCCACCAGCAAGGACAGTCTGGCTTACGAGCAGTACTTC | . | TRBJ2-7 | . | TRBV15
CASSRFRDNYSNQPQHF | TGTGCCAGCAGTCGGTTCCGGGACAACTATAGCAATCAGCCCCAGCATTTT | . | TRBJ1-5 | . | TRBV28
CASSQRGLAEETQYF | TGTGCCAGCAGCCAAAGGGGACTAGCGGAAGAGACCCAGTACTTC | few | TRBJ2-5 | TRBD2 | TRBV4-2
CASSEAGTGGYEQYF | TGTGCCAGCAGTGAAGCCGGGACAGGGGGCTACGAGCAGTACTTC | . | TRBJ2-7 | TRBD1 | TRBV6-1
CASRSGTSGMSDTQYF | TGTGCCAGCAGGTCCGGGACTAGCGGGATGTCAGATACGCAGTATTTT | many | TRBJ2-3 | TRBD2 | TRBV6-6